Following are 10 T cell receptor beta chains from one sample sequenced in a study of blood T cell repertoires in COVID-19 (dated by TCRdb to about 2020). Libraries were built with the immunoSEQ multiplex PCR assay. The table comes from immuneACCESS by way of TCRdb, which keeps in-frame sequences with V and J called. Part of the clones is missing from these tables; in studies checked, under half for an unresolved V gene and the rest for unknown reasons. The sample table records approximately 150,000 clones; under 85% of these occur just once. Together, the top ten hold 10% to 15% of the sample. The sample consisted of peripheral blood. These receptors came from a man aged 65 to 85 who had recovered from COVID-19.

The sample holds a few counts of this clone. The rearrangement joins TRBV6-5 to TRBJ2-5, with 8 bases that match TRBD2. CDR3 length: 13 residues. V lost 6 bases to trimming and J lost 6 bases; unmatched junction nucleotides: 6. Germline CDR1 and CDR2: MNHEY and SVGAGI. CDR3 bases: TGTGCCAGCAGCCCGGGGGGGGAACAGACCCAGTACTTC. Translated: CASSPGGEQTQYF.

Written as DNA, the CDR3 is TGTGCCAGCAGTTTCATTGGTGGCGGGCAGTACTTC. Translating it yields CASSFIGGGQYF. The rearrangement links TRBV12-3 or TRBV12-4 to TRBJ2-7; D call uncertain. The CDR3 sequence is 12 residues long. The V gene lost 3 bases and the J gene lost 9 bases, with 12 bases spanning the gap.

This sequence joins TRBV9 and TRBJ2-5, with TRBD1 matching over 7 bases. The CDR3 covers 15 residues. V gave up 2 bases and J gave up 4 bases; unmatched junction bases: 8. Germline V gives CDR1 SGDLS, CDR2 YYNGEE. This CDR3 reads CASSVQTGVSETQYF. CDR3 bases: TGTGCCAGCAGCGTCCAAACAGGGGTTTCAGAGACCCAGTACTTC. Using reference TRBV9 and TRBJ2-5 for the parts outside the CDR3, the full variable domain is DSGVTQTPKHLITATGQRVTLRCSPRSGDLSVYWYQQSLDQGLQFLIQYYNGEERAKGNILERFSAQQFPDLHSELNLSSLELGDSALYFCASSVQTGVSETQYFGPGTRLLVL.

This clone was found a few times. This CDR3 reads CASSPVSGNNEQFF. The CDR3 DNA reads TGTGCCAGCAGCCCCGTATCGGGAAACAATGAGCAGTTCTTC. The chain joins TRBV5-4 to TRBJ2-1, with D possibly being TRBD2 (5 bases). Germline V gives CDR1 SGHNT, CDR2 YYREEE (reference sequence). The CDR3 totals 14 residues. Trimming stripped 4 bases from V and 5 bases from J, with 13 bases between.

The gene calls are TRBV7-9 and TRBJ2-3, with 10 bases that match TRBD1. Trimming at V came to 0 bases and at J to 1 base, leaving 4 bases not matched to a gene. Germline CDR1 and CDR2: SEHNR and FQNEAQ (reference sequence). The CDR3 is 17 amino acids. The CDR3: CASSLASGQGGTDTQYF. The CDR3 DNA follows: TGTGCCAGCAGCTTAGCCTCCGGACAGGGGGGCACAGATACGCAGTATTTT. Combining the CDR3 with reference TRBV7-9 and TRBJ2-3 gives the whole variable domain DTGVSQNPRHKITKRGQNVTFRCDPISEHNRLYWYRQTLGQGPEFLTYFQNEAQLEKSRLLSDRFSAERPKGSFSTLEIQRTEQGDSAMYLCASSLASGQGGTDTQYFGPGTRLTVL.

This rearrangement joins TRBV5-4 to TRBJ2-7, with 8 bases matching TRBD2. The germline V gene encodes CDR1 SGHNT and CDR2 YYREEE (reference sequence). The V and J ends lost 7 bases and 2 bases, in that order; junction bases with no gene match: 11. The CDR3 has 15 amino acids. CDR3 in amino acids: CASGVAGNIAYEQYF. DNA for the CDR3: TGTGCCAGCGGAGTAGCGGGGAACATAGCCTACGAGCAGTACTTC.

On this clone: Other DNA sequences in this specimen translate into the identical CDR3. This rearrangement joins TRBV3-1 (or the pseudogene TRBV3-2) to TRBJ1-2; D is unresolved. Trimming stripped 1 base from V and 2 bases from J, with 5 bases between. The CDR3 totals 13 residues. The germline V gene encodes CDR1 LGHDT and CDR2 YNNKEL (reference sequence). This CDR3 is CASSQAGNYGYTF. The CDR3 bases are TGTGCCAGCAGCCAAGCGGGGAACTATGGCTACACCTTC.

This chain connects TRBV27 to TRBJ1-1; D is unresolved. V was pared by 7 bases and J by 1 base, with 13 bases between. CDR1 and CDR2 (germline): MNHEY, SMNVEV (reference sequence). The CDR3 is made up of 14 amino acids. Here the CDR3 reads CASTHIPGNTEAFF. DNA of the CDR3: TGTGCCAGCACCCATATTCCAGGGAACACTGAAGCTTTCTTT.

The chain couples TRBV6-6 to TRBJ2-2; TRBD1 matches 9 bases. The V segment lost 2 bases and the J segment 4 bases; nucleotides outside the gene matches: 5. Germline V gives CDR1 MNHNY, CDR2 SVGAGI (reference sequence). This CDR3 comprises 16 residues. The CDR3 loop is CASSYTGTGSTGELFF. DNA of the CDR3: TGTGCCAGCAGTTACACCGGGACAGGGAGCACCGGGGAGCTGTTTTTT.

The chain employs TRBV4-1 and TRBJ2-1, with D perhaps matching TRBD1 (5 bases). The V gene's germline CDR1 is MGHRA and CDR2 YSYEKL. This CDR3 is 14 amino acids long. V lost 1 base and J lost 6, with 10 bases in between. CDR3 nucleotide sequence: TGCGCCAGCAGCCAAGGGGGCAGCTCCAATGAGCAGTTCTTC. Amino acids: CASSQGGSSNEQFF.